The 4 T cell receptor beta chains given below trace back to one sample, sequenced in a study of beta chain features in type 1 diabetes. Since all of the isolated RNA was reverse transcribed, expressed TCRB transcripts were what got sequenced. The protocol was immunoSEQ multiplex PCR, while the TCRdb copy is restricted to in-frame clones and leaves out a portion. Of some 40,000 clones listed, approximately 49% were seen once; the top ten hold 0.6% to 0.85%. The sequencing sample was made of central memory CD4+ T cells from blood. The receptors come from a woman between 18 and 30 years old in good health.

In this sample, this clone turned up a few times. The chain has TRBV15 and TRBJ2-5; 10 bases map to TRBD2. This CDR3 region has 15 residues. Germline CDR1 is LNHNV and CDR2 is YYDKDF (reference sequence). Germline trimming cut 8 bases from V and 4 bases from J; bases unmatched to any gene: 10. CDR3 sequence: CATSGSSGGRETQYF. CDR3 coding DNA: TGTGCCACCTCCGGCTCTAGCGGGGGACGAGAGACCCAGTACTTC.

This clone was found a few times. V usage is TRBV30 and J usage is TRBJ1-1; 7 bases align to TRBD1. The V gene's germline CDR1 is GTSNPN and CDR2 SVGIG (reference sequence). V shed 1 base and J 8 bases; nucleotides not matched to a gene: 4. The length of the CDR3 is 12 residues. The CDR3 region is CAWSDRDREAFF. The DNA of the CDR3 is TGTGCCTGGAGTGACCGGGACAGAGAAGCTTTCTTT.

This clone occurred once. The gene calls are TRBV19 and TRBJ1-2; D unresolved. CDR1 LNHDA and CDR2 SQIVND come from the germline V gene (reference sequence). CDR3 length: 17 amino acids. V shed 1 base and J shed 2 bases, with 17 bases lying between them. The CDR3 region is CASSIALGRSENYGYTF. The CDR3 DNA reads TGTGCCAGTAGTATAGCTCTAGGCCGTTCCGAAAACTATGGCTACACCTTC.

DNA for the CDR3: TGTGCCAGTAGTATAGATCCAGCGAGCGGGAGTTACAATGAGCAGTTCTTC. Translation: CASSIDPASGSYNEQFF. This chain connects TRBV19 to TRBJ2-1, with 8 positions matching TRBD2. The CDR3 is 17 residues long. Trimming cost V 0 bases and J 4 bases; bases outside gene matches: 8. Germline lookup yields CDR1 LNHDA and CDR2 SQIVND (reference sequence).